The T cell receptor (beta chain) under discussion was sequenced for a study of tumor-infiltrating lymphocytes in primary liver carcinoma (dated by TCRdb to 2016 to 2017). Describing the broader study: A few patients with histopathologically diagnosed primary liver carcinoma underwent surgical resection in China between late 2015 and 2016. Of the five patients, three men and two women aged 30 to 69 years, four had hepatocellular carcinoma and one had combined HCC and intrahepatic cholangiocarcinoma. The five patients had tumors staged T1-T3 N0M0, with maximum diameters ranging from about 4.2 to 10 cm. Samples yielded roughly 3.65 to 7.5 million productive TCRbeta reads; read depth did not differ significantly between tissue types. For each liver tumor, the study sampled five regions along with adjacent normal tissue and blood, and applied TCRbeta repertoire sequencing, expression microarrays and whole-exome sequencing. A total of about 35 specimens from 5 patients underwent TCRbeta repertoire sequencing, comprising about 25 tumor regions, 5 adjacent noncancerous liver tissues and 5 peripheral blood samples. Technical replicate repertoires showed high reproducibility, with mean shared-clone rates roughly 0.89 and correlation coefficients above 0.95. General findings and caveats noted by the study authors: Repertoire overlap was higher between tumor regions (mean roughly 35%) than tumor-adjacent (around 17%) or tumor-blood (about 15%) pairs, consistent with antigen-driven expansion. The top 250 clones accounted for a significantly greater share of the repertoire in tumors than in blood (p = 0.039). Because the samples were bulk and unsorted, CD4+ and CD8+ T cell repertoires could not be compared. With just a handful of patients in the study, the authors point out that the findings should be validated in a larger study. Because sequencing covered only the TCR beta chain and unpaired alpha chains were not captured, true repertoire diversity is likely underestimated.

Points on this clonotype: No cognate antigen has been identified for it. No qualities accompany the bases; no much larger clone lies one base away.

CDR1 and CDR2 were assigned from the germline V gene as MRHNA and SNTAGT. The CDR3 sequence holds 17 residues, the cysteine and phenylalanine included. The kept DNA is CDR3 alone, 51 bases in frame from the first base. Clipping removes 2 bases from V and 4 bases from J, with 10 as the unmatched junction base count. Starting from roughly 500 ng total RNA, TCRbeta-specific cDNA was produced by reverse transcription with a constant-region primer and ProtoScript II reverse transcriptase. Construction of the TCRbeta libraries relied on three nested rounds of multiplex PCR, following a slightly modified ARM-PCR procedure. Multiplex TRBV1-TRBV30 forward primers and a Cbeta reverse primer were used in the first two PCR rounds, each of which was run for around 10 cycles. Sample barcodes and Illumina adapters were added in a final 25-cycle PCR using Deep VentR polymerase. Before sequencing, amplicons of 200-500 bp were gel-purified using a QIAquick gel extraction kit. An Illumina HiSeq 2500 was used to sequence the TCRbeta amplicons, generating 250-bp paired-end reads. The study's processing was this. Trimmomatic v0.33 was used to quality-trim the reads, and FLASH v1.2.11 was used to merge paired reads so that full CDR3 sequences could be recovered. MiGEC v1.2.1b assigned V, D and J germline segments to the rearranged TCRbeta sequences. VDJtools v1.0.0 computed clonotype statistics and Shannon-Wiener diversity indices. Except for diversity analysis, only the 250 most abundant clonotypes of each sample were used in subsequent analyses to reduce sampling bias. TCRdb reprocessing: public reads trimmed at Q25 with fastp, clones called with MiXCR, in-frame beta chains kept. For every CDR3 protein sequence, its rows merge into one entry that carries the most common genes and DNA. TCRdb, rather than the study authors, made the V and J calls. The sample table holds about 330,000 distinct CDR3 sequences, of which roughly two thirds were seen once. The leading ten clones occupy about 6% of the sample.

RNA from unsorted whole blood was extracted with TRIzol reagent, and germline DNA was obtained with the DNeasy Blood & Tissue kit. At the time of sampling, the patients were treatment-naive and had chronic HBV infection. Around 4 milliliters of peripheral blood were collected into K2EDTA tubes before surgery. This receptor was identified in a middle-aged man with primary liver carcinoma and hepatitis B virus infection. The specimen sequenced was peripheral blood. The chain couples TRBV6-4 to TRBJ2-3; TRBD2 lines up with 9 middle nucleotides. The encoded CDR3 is CASSDVRGSGRSDTQYF. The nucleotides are TGTGCCAGCAGTGACGTAAGGGGTAGCGGGAGATCAGATACGCAGTATTTT.